This TCR beta chain was identified during a study of T cell changes during pregnancy in multiple sclerosis. Produced via immunoSEQ multiplex PCR; TCRdb's table is partial and in-frame only. The sample lists 37,000 or so clones; about 90% were seen once. This clone is deemed medium-sized. This CDR3 region has 15 residues. Germline V CDR1 and CDR2: SNHLY, FYNNEI. Losses at the gene ends were 3 bases for V and 1 base for J; bases not matched to a gene: 3. The sample consisted of CD4+ T cells from peripheral blood mononuclear cells, taken before pregnancy. The sequence was obtained from a female donor with multiple sclerosis, enrolled in a pregnancy study. The rearrangement links TRBV2 to TRBJ1-3; 7 bases are shared with TRBD1. The CDR3 sequence: CASSDRGDSGNTIYF. The CDR3 coding sequence is TGTGCCAGCAGTGACAGGGGGGATTCTGGAAACACCATATATTTT.